One sample yielded the 25 T cell receptor beta chains listed below, sequenced in a study of T cells in Graves' hyperthyroidism and ophthalmopathy. Amplified TCR beta CDR3 regions derived from RNA transcripts. An initial round of RT-PCR targeting the TCR CDR3 relied on the HTBI primer set. Each CDR3 protein is one row after TCRdb ran MiXCR on the multiplex PCR reads. Of around 760,000 distinct CDR3 sequences in the sample, roughly a third were seen once. The sample consisted of blood. Receptor source: a woman in her thirties or forties with Graves' hyperthyroidism.

This clonotype appeared many times. V is TRBV5-1 and J is TRBJ1-1, with 9 bases identical to TRBD1. Germline CDR1 is SGHRS and CDR2 is YFSETQ. The CDR3 extends over 15 amino acids. J lost 6 bases, V lost 0 bases, and 6 bases had no gene match. The CDR3 region has the DNA TGCGCCAGCAGCTTGGCGGACAGGGGAAGGCCTGAAGCTTTCTTT. Amino acids: CASSLADRGRPEAFF.

This sequence joins TRBV12-3 or TRBV12-4 and TRBJ1-1; D not resolved. The ends were cut back, 5 bases at V and 7 bases at J, with 11 bases in the middle. There are 12 residues in the CDR3. The CDR3 nucleotides read TGTGCCAGCAGTACCCCCGGGATTGAAGCTTTCTTT. This sequence encodes CASSTPGIEAFF.

The gene calls are TRBV6-1 and TRBJ2-7; TRBD2 matches 11 bases. This CDR3 is 15 amino acids long. V was clipped by 6 bases and J by 3 bases; unmatched bases: 7. Germline CDR1 is MNHNS and CDR2 is SASEGT. The CDR3 sequence is CASSELAGESYEQYF. CDR3 coding DNA: TGTGCCAGCAGCGAACTAGCGGGAGAAAGCTACGAGCAGTACTTC.

This clonotype was seen ten or more times. J is TRBJ1-6 and V is TRBV25-1; tentative D call: TRBD1 (6 bases). The CDR3 runs to 18 residues. V was cut by 5 bases and J by 0 bases, with 17 bases left in between. Germline CDR1 MGHDK, CDR2 SYGVNS. The CDR3 DNA is TGTGCCAGCAGTTTCCACTCAGGAGGGGGCTCCTATAATTCACCCCTCCACTTT. It specifies CASSFHSGGGSYNSPLHF.

The CDR3 reads CSVRGGAGKETQYF. As DNA, the CDR3 is TGCAGTGTAAGAGGCGGGGCGGGGAAAGAGACCCAGTACTTC. The chain carries TRBV20-1 and TRBJ2-5; tentatively, D is TRBD2 (6 bases). Trimming removed 7 bases from V and 3 bases from J, with 18 bases in between. Germline V gene data show CDR1 as DFQATT and CDR2 as SNEGSKA (reference sequence). The CDR3 is 14 residues long.

In this sample, this clonotype turned up once. A read error may be the cause here, since a much bigger clone is one base away. This chain connects TRBV20-1 to TRBJ1-2; D unresolved. Germline V gene sequence: CDR1 DFQATT, CDR2 SNEGSKA (reference sequence). The CDR3 spans 11 residues. CDR3 DNA: TGCGGTGCTAGAGTAGGTGAAAGGCGGGTCTTC. Residues: CGARVGERRVF.

This chain links TRBV5-4 with TRBJ2-5; TRBD2 matches at 9 bases. The CDR3 contains 18 residues. The germline V gene encodes CDR1 SGHNT and CDR2 YYREEE (reference sequence). V gave up 4 bases and J gave up 5 bases; unmatched junction bases: 18. This CDR3 is CASSRITTSGTEGETQYF. Here the CDR3 DNA reads TGTGCCAGCAGCCGAATCACGACTAGCGGAACCGAGGGGGAGACCCAGTACTTC.

This clonotype was observed a handful of times. The chain couples TRBV11-2 to TRBJ2-5; the D is unclear. V was cut by 3 bases and J by 7 bases, with 3 bases left in between. CDR1 and CDR2 (germline): SGHAT, FQNNGV. CDR3 length: 10 amino acids. The CDR3 region has the DNA TGTGCCAGCAGCTTCGGGACCCAGTACTTC. As protein: CASSFGTQYF.

This clonotype was detected once. This chain uses TRBV9 with TRBJ1-3; a possible D gene is TRBD1 (6 bases). The CDR3 runs 16 residues. Germline CDR1 reads SGDLS; CDR2 reads YYNGEE. Trimming removed 4 bases at V and 0 bases at J, with 14 bases between. This CDR3 is CASSPIDRSSGNTIYF. The CDR3 DNA follows: TGTGCCAGCAGCCCTATTGACAGGAGCTCTGGAAACACCATATATTTT.

V and J are TRBV24-1 and TRBJ1-2; D is uncertain. CDR1 and CDR2 (germline): KGHDR, SFDVKD. V lost 2 bases and J 6 bases, leaving 9 bases between the germline ends. This CDR3 has 13 residues. CDR3 sequence reads: CATSDSSGNGYTF. The CDR3 DNA reads as TGTGCCACCAGTGATTCCAGCGGGAATGGCTACACCTTC.

This clonotype has ten or more counts. V is TRBV20-1 and J is TRBJ1-2, with D possibly TRBD1 on 5 matching bases. In germline, CDR1 is DFQATT, CDR2 SNEGSKA (reference sequence). V shed 1 base and J shed 4 bases, with 13 bases lying between them. This CDR3 has 14 residues. CDR3 coding DNA: TGCAGTGCTAGAGGGATGGGGGAATCCTATGGCTACACCTTC. Translating gives CSARGMGESYGYTF.

This clonotype has at least ten counts. The DNA for the CDR3 is TGTGCCAGCAGCTTAGGGGTTGGGGGGGCCGGTCAGCCCCAGCATTTT. Its translation is CASSLGVGGAGQPQHF. The J gene is TRBJ1-5, the V gene TRBV7-2; TRBD1 is a possible D gene (6 bases). The CDR3 length is 16 residues. V lost 1 base, J lost 6 bases, and 16 bases lay in between. Germline CDR1 and CDR2: SGHTA and FQGNSA. Full variable domain (missing parts from reference TRBV7-2 and TRBJ1-5): GAGVSQSPSNKVTEKGKDVELRCDPISGHTALYWYRQSLGQGLEFLIYFQGNSAPDKSGLPSDRFSAERTGGSVSTLTIQRTQQEDSAVYLCASSLGVGGAGQPQHFGDGTRLSIL.

Points on this clonotype: An end of the junction does not agree with germline; a read error may underlie this. V gene TRBV7-7 combines with J gene TRBJ1-3; D is unresolved. This CDR3 comprises 19 residues. Germline assignment: CDR1 SSHAT and CDR2 FNYEAQ (reference sequence). The CDR3 DNA reads TGTGCTAGCAGCTTAGATCGTCGGATAGGACTCAGGACGGGAAACACCATATATTTT. It codes for CASSLDRRIGLRTGNTIYF.

This clonotype was counted a single time. The chain is built from TRBV10-3 and TRBJ2-2; TRBD2 matches at 8 bases. CDR3 length: 15 amino acids. Germline lookup yields CDR1 ENHRY and CDR2 SYGVKD. The junction had 9 bases not matched to a gene; V was cut back by 10 bases and J by 2 bases. The CDR3 nucleotides are TGTGCCAGCAGACCGGGACTAGTCAACACCGGGGAGCTGTTTTTT. It encodes CASRPGLVNTGELFF.

The rearrangement joins TRBV6-5 to TRBJ1-6, with no clear D. With 0 bases removed from V and 10 bases from J, the gap between germline ends came to 13 bases. The germline gives CDR1 MNHEY, CDR2 SVGAGI. There are 15 residues in the CDR3. CDR3 DNA: TGTGCCAGCAGTTACTCGGGTTCGGGGAAATCACCCCTCCACTTT. Translating it yields CASSYSGSGKSPLHF.

The chain is built from TRBV2 and TRBJ2-1; the match to TRBD2 covers 9 bases. This CDR3 contains 14 residues. CDR1 SNHLY and CDR2 FYNNEI come from the germline V gene. Unmatched junction bases numbered 4, after V lost 10 bases and J lost 0 bases. CDR3 nucleotide sequence: TGTGCCACTCTAGCGGGGAGCTCCTACAATGAGCAGTTCTTC. Its translation is CATLAGSSYNEQFF. Combining the CDR3 with reference TRBV2 and TRBJ2-1 gives the whole variable domain EPEVTQTPSHQVTQMGQEVILRCVPISNHLYFYWYRQILGQKVEFLVSFYNNEISEKSEIFDDQFSVERPDGSNFTLKIRSTKLEDSAMYFCATLAGSSYNEQFFGPGTRLTVL.

V and J are TRBV6-5 and TRBJ2-5; 7 nucleotides agree with TRBD1. Unmatched junction bases numbered 3, after V lost 10 bases and J lost 4 bases. The CDR3 consists of 11 residues. Germline CDR1 and CDR2: MNHEY and SVGAGI. The CDR3 protein is CAIRQGETQYF. The CDR3 nucleotides read TGTGCCATACGACAGGGAGAGACCCAGTACTTC.

The CDR3 bases are TGTGCCAGCAGCTCCACCGGGACAGCCACACACTATGGCTACACCTTC. This encodes CASSSTGTATHYGYTF. The V and J genes are TRBV9 and TRBJ1-2, with 7 bases lining up with TRBD1. The germline V gene has CDR1 SGDLS and CDR2 YYNGEE. After removal of 4 bases from V and 3 bases from J, the junction contained 12 bases not matched to a gene. The CDR3 loop spans 16 amino acids. The full variable domain, rest sourced from reference TRBV9 and TRBJ1-2, is DSGVTQTPKHLITATGQRVTLRCSPRSGDLSVYWYQQSLDQGLQFLIQYYNGEERAKGNILERFSAQQFPDLHSELNLSSLELGDSALYFCASSSTGTATHYGYTFGSGTRLTVV.

This clonotype was seen ten or more times. The chain employs TRBV2 and TRBJ1-1, with unresolved D. The CDR3 extends over 15 amino acids. V was shortened by 9 bases and J by 3 bases, with 20 bases between the two germline ends. The germline gives CDR1 SNHLY, CDR2 FYNNEI. Written as DNA, the CDR3 is TGTGCCAGTACTCTTGTCTCTGTGGGTTACACTGAAGCTTTCTTT. It specifies CASTLVSVGYTEAFF.

This clonotype was counted many times. The chain is built from TRBV29-1 and TRBJ2-5, with 8 nucleotides matching TRBD1. The germline CDR1 and CDR2 sequences are SQVTM and ANQGSEA. This CDR3 has 15 residues. V lost 0 bases to trimming and J lost 4 bases; unmatched junction nucleotides: 7. The CDR3 loop reads CSVEDLARGRETQYF. CDR3 bases: TGCAGCGTTGAAGATCTAGCCAGGGGGCGAGAGACCCAGTACTTC.

Ten or more counts support this clonotype. The J gene is TRBJ2-5, the V gene TRBV20-1, with D possibly TRBD1 on 6 matching bases. V lost 6 bases to trimming and J lost 2 bases, with 13 bases between them. Germline V gene lookup returns CDR1 DFQATT and CDR2 SNEGSKA (reference sequence). The CDR3 has 13 residues. CDR3 sequence (DNA): TGCAGTGCCCCACTGACAGGACAAGAGACCCAGTACTTC. Protein: CSAPLTGQETQYF.

This clonotype was observed at least ten times. This chain uses TRBV7-2 with TRBJ1-2, with D uncertain. The CDR3 contains 15 residues. The germline V gene encodes CDR1 SGHTA and CDR2 FQGNSA. V lost 1 base, J lost 2 bases, and 11 bases lay in between. CDR3 loop: CASSLVVGKNYGYTF. CDR3 nucleotides: TGTGCCAGCAGCTTAGTTGTGGGCAAAAACTATGGCTACACCTTC.

This clonotype came up a few times. This chain connects TRBV3-1 to TRBJ1-5, with TRBD1 matching 7 bases. The V gene's germline CDR1 is LGHDT and CDR2 YNNKEL (reference sequence). The V gene end was trimmed by 6 bases and the J gene end by 5 bases; junction bases not matched to a gene: 7. This CDR3 spans 14 amino acids. CDR3 sequence reads: CASRIGQADQPQHF. CDR3 nucleotide sequence: TGTGCCAGCAGGATTGGACAGGCCGATCAGCCCCAGCATTTT. Looking up the rest from reference TRBV3-1 and TRBJ1-5 gives the full variable domain: DTAVSQTPKYLVTQMGNDKSIKCEQNLGHDTMYWYKQDSKKFLKIMFSYNNKELIINETVPNRFSPKSPDKAHLNLHINSLELGDSAVYFCASRIGQADQPQHFGDGTRLSIL.

This clonotype turned up a few times. The chain uses TRBV4-3 and TRBJ1-1; D possibly corresponds to TRBD1 (5 bases). Trimming took off 0 bases at V and 3 bases at J, with 11 bases between the two ends. Germline CDR1 reads LGHNA; CDR2 reads YSLEER. This CDR3 is built from 15 residues. The CDR3, as DNA: TGCGCCAGCAGCCAAGATAGAATGACAGACACTGAAGCTTTCTTT. It encodes CASSQDRMTDTEAFF.

In this sample, this clonotype turned up a few times. The chain combines TRBV7-2 with TRBJ1-1; D is uncertain. From germline, CDR1 is SGHTA and CDR2 FQGNSA. V shed 7 bases and J shed 0 bases, with 12 bases lying between them. CDR3 length: 14 amino acids. CDR3 in DNA: TGTGCCAGCAACCCCCCGAGGATGAACACTGAAGCTTTCTTT. Residues: CASNPPRMNTEAFF.